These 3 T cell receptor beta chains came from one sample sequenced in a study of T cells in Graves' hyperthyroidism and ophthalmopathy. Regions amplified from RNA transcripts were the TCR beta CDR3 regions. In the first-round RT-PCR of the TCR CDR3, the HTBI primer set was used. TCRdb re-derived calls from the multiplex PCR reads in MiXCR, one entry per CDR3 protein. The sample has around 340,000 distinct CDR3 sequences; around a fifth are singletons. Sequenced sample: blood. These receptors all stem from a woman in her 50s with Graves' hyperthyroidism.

CDR3 amino acids: CASSSADRGGDYGYTF. CDR3 in DNA: TGTGCCAGCAGCTCCGCCGACAGGGGGGGTGACTATGGCTACACCTTC. This sequence joins TRBV7-9 and TRBJ1-2, with 9 bases matching TRBD1. The CDR3 is made up of 16 amino acids. Per germline, CDR1 SEHNR and CDR2 FQNEAQ (reference sequence). After removal of 4 bases from V and 3 bases from J, the junction contained 9 bases not matched to a gene.

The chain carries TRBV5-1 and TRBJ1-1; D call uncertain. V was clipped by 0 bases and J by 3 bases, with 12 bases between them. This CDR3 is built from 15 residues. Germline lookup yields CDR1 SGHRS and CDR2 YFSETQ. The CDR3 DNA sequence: TGCGCCAGCAGCTTGGGGGGTGTTATGGACACTGAAGCTTTCTTT. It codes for CASSLGGVMDTEAFF. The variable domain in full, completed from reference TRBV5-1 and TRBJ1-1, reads KAGVTQTPRYLIKTRGQQVTLSCSPISGHRSVSWYQQTPGQGLQFLFEYFSETQRNKGNFPGRFSGRQFSNSRSEMNVSTLELGDSALYLCASSLGGVMDTEAFFGQGTRLTVV.

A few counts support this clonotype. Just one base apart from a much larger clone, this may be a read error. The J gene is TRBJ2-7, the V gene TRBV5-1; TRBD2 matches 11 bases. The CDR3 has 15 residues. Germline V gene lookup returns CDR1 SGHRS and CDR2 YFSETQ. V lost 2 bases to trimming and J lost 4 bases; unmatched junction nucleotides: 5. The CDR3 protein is CASSFRGLAVYEQYF. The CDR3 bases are TGCGCCAGCAGCTTCCGGGGACTAGCGGTATACGAGCAGTACTTC.